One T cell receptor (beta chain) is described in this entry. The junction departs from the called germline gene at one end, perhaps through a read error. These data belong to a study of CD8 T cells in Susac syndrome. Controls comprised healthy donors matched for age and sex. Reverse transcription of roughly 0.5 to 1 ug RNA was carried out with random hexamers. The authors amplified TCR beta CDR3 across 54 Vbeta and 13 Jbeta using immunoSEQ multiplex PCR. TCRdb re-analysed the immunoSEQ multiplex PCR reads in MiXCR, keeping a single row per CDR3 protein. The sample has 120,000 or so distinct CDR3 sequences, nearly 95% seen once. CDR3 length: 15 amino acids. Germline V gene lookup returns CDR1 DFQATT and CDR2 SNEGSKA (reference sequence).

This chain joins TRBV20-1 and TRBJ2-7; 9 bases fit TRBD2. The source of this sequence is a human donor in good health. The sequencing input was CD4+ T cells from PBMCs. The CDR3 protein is CSGRTGTSLIHEQYF. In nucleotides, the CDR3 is TGCAGTGGTAGAACCGGGACTAGCCTGATTCACGAGCAGTACTTC.